One sample yielded the 8 T cell receptor beta chains listed below, sequenced in a study of blood T cell repertoires in COVID-19. Profiled with immunoSEQ multiplex PCR; TCRdb holds only in-frame clones, not every one. The table shows 100,000 to 150,000 clones, with around 90% occurring only once. Sequences were obtained from peripheral blood. The receptors derive from a man in his fifties with COVID-19, enrolled during active disease.

The V and J genes are TRBV11-2 and TRBJ2-7; 8 bases line up with TRBD2. The V gene's germline CDR1 is SGHAT and CDR2 FQNNGV. The CDR3 consists of 14 residues. V trimming: 1 base; J trimming: 5 bases; junction bases outside the gene matches: 4. Here the CDR3 DNA reads TGTGCCAGCAGCTTAGGACCAGCGGGAGACGAGCAGTACGTC. Residues: CASSLGPAGDEQYV.

The chain couples TRBV29-1 to TRBJ2-1, with TRBD1 matching 7 bases. V lost 0 bases, J lost 7 bases, and 6 bases stayed unmatched. Germline loops: CDR1 SQVTM, CDR2 ANQGSEA. This CDR3 is built from 14 residues. The CDR3 sequence is CSVEDRGQVNEQFF. The CDR3, as DNA: TGCAGCGTTGAAGATCGAGGACAGGTGAATGAGCAGTTCTTC.

This chain joins TRBV6-5 and TRBJ2-7; the D is unclear. CDR3 length: 11 residues. Germline CDR1 and CDR2: MNHEY and SVGAGI. V gave up 6 bases and J gave up 5 bases, with 8 bases separating them. The CDR3 loop reads CASRSVHEQYF. Written as DNA, the CDR3 is TGTGCCAGCAGATCTGTCCACGAGCAGTACTTC.

The chain couples TRBV5-4 to TRBJ1-2; D is ambiguous. Germline CDR1 SGHNT, CDR2 YYREEE (reference sequence). V lost 4 bases and J 5 bases, leaving 9 bases between the germline ends. The CDR3 totals 12 residues. The DNA for the CDR3 is TGTGCCAGCAGCCCGGCAGGATATGGCTACACCTTC. It specifies CASSPAGYGYTF.

The chain joins TRBV4-1 to TRBJ2-2; 10 bases are a match to TRBD2. V shed 4 bases and J 5 bases; nucleotides not matched to a gene: 7. CDR3 length: 16 amino acids. From germline, CDR1 is MGHRA and CDR2 YSYEKL. CDR3 residues: CASSPTGTSDTGELFF. The CDR3 region has the DNA TGCGCCAGCAGCCCCACAGGGACTAGCGATACCGGGGAGCTGTTTTTT.

The chain is built from TRBV27 and TRBJ2-1; 9 nucleotides line up with TRBD2. V gave up 5 bases and J gave up 7 bases; unmatched junction bases: 12. Germline CDR1 and CDR2: MNHEY and SMNVEV (reference sequence). This CDR3 comprises 16 residues. For the CDR3, the DNA is TGTGCCAGCAGTCCCGTAGCGGGAGCCCGTCAGAATGAGCAGTTCTTC. Its translation is CASSPVAGARQNEQFF.

The J gene is TRBJ2-5, the V gene TRBV27; tentative D call: TRBD2 (5 bases). V was clipped by 7 bases and J by 0 bases, with 9 bases between them. This CDR3 has 13 residues. From germline, CDR1 is MNHEY and CDR2 SMNVEV (reference sequence). CDR3 sequence reads: CASTPGNQETQYF. As DNA, the CDR3 is TGTGCCAGCACCCCGGGGAACCAAGAGACCCAGTACTTC.

This rearrangement joins TRBV19 to TRBJ2-7; D may be TRBD1 (7 bases). This CDR3 spans 13 amino acids. Trimming removed 3 bases from V and 5 bases from J, with 11 bases in between. Germline loops: CDR1 LNHDA, CDR2 SQIVND (reference sequence). The CDR3 DNA sequence: TGTGCCAGTAGTATCGGCAGGGGGGACGAGCAGTACTTC. Protein product: CASSIGRGDEQYF.